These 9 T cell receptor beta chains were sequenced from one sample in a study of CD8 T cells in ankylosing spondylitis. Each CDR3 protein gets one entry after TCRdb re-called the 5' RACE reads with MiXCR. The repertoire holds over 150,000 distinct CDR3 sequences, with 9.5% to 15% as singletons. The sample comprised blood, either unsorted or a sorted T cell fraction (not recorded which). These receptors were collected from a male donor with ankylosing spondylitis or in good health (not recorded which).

CDR3 region: CASSSGQVSNEKLFF. CDR3 DNA sequence: TGCGCCAGCAGCTCTGGCCAGGTTTCTAATGAAAAACTGTTTTTT. The V gene is TRBV5-1, the J gene TRBJ1-4; D gene ambiguous. The CDR3 covers 15 residues. The V end was cut by 3 bases, the J end by 3 bases, with 12 bases between. In germline, CDR1 is SGHRS, CDR2 YFSETQ.

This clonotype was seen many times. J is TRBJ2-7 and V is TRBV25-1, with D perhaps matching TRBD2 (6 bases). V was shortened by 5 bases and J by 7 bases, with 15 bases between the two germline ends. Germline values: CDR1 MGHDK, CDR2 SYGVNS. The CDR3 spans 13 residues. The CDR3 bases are TGTGCCAGCAGTCCCGCGGGGATAGGGGAGCAGTACTTC. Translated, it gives CASSPAGIGEQYF.

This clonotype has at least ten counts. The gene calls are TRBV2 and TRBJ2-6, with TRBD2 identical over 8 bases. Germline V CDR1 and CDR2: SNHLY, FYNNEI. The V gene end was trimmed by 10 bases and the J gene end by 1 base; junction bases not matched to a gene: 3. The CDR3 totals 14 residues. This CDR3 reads CATGGGSGANVLTF. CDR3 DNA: TGTGCCACCGGGGGGGGTTCTGGGGCCAACGTCCTGACTTTC.

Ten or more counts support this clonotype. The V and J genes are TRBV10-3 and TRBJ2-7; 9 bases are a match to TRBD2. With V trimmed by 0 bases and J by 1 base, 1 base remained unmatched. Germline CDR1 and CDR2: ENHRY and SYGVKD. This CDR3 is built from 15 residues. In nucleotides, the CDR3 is TGTGCCATCAGTGAGTCGGCGGGGGGGTCCTACGAGCAGTACTTC. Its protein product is CAISESAGGSYEQYF.

CDR3 sequence: CASSQGGTGQGRTPLHF. As DNA, the CDR3 is TGCGCCAGCAGCCAAGGGGGGACCGGACAGGGAAGGACACCCCTCCACTTT. This sequence joins TRBV4-1 and TRBJ1-6, with 8 nucleotides matching TRBD1. From germline, CDR1 is MGHRA and CDR2 YSYEKL. CDR3 length: 17 amino acids. Trimming took 1 base from V and 11 from J; bases not matched to a gene: 13.

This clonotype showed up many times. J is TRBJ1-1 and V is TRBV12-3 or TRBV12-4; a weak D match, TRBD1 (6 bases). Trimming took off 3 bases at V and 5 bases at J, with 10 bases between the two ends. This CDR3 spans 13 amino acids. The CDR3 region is CASSLGGETEAFF. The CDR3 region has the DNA TGTGCCAGCAGTTTGGGGGGCGAGACTGAAGCTTTCTTT.

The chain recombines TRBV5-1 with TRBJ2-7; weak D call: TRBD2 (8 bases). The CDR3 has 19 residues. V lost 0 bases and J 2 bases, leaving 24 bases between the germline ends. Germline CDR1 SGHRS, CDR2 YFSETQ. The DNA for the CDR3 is TGCGCCAGCAGCTTGGCGGGGGGGACAGATATTAACTGGACCTACGAGCAGTACTTC. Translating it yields CASSLAGGTDINWTYEQYF. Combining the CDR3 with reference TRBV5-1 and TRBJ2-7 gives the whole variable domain KAGVTQTPRYLIKTRGQQVTLSCSPISGHRSVSWYQQTPGQGLQFLFEYFSETQRNKGNFPGRFSGRQFSNSRSEMNVSTLELGDSALYLCASSLAGGTDINWTYEQYFGPGTRLTVT.

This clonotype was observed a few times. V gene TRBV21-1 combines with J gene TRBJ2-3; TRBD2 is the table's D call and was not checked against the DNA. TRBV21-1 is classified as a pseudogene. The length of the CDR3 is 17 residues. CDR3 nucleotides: TGTGCCAGCAGCAAAAAGGGAGGGGCTCCTAGCACAGATACGCAGTATTTT. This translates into CASSKKGGAPSTDTQYF.

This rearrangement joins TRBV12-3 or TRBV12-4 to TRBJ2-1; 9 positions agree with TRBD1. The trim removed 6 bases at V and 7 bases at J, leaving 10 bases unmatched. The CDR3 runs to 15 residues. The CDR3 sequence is CASSPRDRAINEQFF. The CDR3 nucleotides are TGTGCCAGCAGCCCCCGGGACAGGGCCATAAATGAGCAGTTCTTC.